This TCR beta chain was retrieved from a study of T cell responses to AZD1222 COVID-19 vaccine. Profiled with immunoSEQ multiplex PCR; TCRdb holds only in-frame clones, not every one. In the table there are some 280,000 clones, 90% to 95% of which are singletons. CDR3 size: 14 residues. Germline CDR1 is SGHTA and CDR2 is FQGNSA. Trimming removed 1 base from V and 0 bases from J, with 6 bases in between. This receptor was identified in an adult who received the AZD1222 COVID-19 vaccine. V is TRBV7-2 and J is TRBJ1-1; D is undetermined. This specimen was peripheral blood, taken 28 days after the second AZD1222 dose. Written as DNA, the CDR3 is TGTGCCAGCAGCTTAGGATCTATGAACACTGAAGCTTTCTTT. Encoded protein: CASSLGSMNTEAFF.